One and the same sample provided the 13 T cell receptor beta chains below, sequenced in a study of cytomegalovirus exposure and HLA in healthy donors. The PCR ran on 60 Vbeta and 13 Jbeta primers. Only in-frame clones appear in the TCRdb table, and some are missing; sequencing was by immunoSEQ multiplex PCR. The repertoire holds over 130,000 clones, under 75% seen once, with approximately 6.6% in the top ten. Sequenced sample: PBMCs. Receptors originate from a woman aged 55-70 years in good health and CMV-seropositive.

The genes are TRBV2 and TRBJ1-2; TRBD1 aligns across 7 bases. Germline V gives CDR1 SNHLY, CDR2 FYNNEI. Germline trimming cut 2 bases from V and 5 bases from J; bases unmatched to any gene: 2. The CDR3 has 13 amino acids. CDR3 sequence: CASSEQGGYGYTF. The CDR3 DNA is TGTGCCAGCAGTGAACAGGGGGGATATGGCTACACCTTC.

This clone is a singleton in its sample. In DNA, the CDR3 is TGTGCCAGCAGTCCCAGACATCTTGAAGCTTTCTTT. Translated: CASSPRHLEAFF. The chain uses TRBV28 and TRBJ1-1; D gene uncertain. The CDR3 sequence is 12 residues long. Trimming left V 5 bases short and J 7 bases short, with 11 bases between. From germline, CDR1 is MDHEN and CDR2 SYDVKM.

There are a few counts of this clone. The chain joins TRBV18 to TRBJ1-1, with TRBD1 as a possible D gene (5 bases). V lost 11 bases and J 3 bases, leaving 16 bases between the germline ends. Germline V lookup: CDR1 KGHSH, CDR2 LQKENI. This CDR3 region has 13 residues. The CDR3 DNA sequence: TGTGCCGGAGCAATAGACAGATACACTGAAGCTTTCTTT. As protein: CAGAIDRYTEAFF.

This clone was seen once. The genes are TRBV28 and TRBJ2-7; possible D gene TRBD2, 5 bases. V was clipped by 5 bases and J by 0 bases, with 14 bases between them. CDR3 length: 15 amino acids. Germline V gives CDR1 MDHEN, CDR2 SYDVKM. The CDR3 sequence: CASSHRGESSYEQYF. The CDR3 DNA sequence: TGTGCCAGCAGTCACCGTGGGGAGAGCTCCTACGAGCAGTACTTC.

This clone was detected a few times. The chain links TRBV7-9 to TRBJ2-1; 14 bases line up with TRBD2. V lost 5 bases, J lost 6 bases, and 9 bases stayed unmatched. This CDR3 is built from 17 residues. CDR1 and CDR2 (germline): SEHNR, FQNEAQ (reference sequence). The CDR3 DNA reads TGTGCCAGCAGCCAAGGACTAGCGGGAGGCCCAGGCAATGAGCAGTTCTTC. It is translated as CASSQGLAGGPGNEQFF.

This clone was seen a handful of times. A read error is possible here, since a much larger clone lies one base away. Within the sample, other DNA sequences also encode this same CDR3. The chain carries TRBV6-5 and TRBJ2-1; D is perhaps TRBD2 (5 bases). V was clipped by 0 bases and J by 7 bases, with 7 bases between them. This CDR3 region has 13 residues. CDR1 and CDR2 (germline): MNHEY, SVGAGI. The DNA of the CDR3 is TGTGCCAGCAGTTACTCGCGCGGGAATGAGCAGTTCTTC. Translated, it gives CASSYSRGNEQFF.

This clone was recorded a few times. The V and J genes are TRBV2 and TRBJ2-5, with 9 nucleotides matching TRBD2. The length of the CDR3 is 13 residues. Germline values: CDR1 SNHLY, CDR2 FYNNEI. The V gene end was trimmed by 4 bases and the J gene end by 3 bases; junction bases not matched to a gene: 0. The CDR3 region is CASSGLAEETQYF. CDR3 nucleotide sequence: TGTGCCAGCAGTGGACTAGCGGAAGAGACCCAGTACTTC.

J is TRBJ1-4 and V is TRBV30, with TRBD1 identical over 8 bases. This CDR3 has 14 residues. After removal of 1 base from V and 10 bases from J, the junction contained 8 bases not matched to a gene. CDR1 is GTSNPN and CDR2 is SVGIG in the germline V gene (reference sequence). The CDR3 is CAWSAGQGSGKLFF. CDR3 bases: TGTGCCTGGAGTGCCGGACAGGGAAGTGGAAAACTGTTTTTT.

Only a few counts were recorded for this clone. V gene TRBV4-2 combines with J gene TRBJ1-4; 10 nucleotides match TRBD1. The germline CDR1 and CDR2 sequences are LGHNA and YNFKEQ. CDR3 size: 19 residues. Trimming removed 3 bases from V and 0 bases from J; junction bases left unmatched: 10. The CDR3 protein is CASSHVVATGGPTNEKLFF. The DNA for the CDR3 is TGTGCCAGCAGCCATGTTGTGGCGACAGGGGGCCCAACTAATGAAAAACTGTTTTTT.

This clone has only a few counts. Written as DNA, the CDR3 is TGTGCCAGCAGGGACAGGGGCCCTGGAAACACCATATATTTT. Its protein product is CASRDRGPGNTIYF. The chain employs TRBV6-6 and TRBJ1-3; TRBD1 matches 9 bases. The CDR3 totals 14 residues. In germline, CDR1 is MNHNY, CDR2 SVGAGI (reference sequence). J was trimmed by 2 bases and V by 6 bases; bases with no gene match: 2.

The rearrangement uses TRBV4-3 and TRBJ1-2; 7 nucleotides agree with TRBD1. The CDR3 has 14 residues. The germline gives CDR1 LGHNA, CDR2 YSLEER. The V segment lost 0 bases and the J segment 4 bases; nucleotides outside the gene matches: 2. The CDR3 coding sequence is TGCGCCAGCAGCCAAGATCGGGACAGCTATGGCTACACCTTC. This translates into CASSQDRDSYGYTF.

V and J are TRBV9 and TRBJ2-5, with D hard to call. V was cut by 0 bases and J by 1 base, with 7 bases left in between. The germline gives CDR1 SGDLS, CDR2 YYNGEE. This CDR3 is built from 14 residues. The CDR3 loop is CASSVGSVQETQYF. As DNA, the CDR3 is TGTGCCAGCAGCGTAGGATCGGTCCAAGAGACCCAGTACTTC.

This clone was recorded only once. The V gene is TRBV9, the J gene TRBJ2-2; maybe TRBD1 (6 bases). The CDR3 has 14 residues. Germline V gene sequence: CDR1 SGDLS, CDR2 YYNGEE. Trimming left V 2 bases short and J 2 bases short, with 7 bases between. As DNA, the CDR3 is TGTGCCAGCAGCGTGGGACATAACACCGGGGAGCTGTTTTTT. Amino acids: CASSVGHNTGELFF.